The TCR beta chain described here comes from a study of cytomegalovirus exposure and HLA in healthy donors. Study-wide points: In a later analysis, across HLA loci, associated TCR counts were highest for DRB1, lowest for HLA-C. An analysis was carried out later, and it reportedly showed fewer N-insertions in an Asian-associated ancestry cluster than the roughly 700-donor mean. Rarity marked most TCR sequences, yet some public TCRs occurred in many donors.

To note about this clone: What it binds is not known. A read error may produce the germline difference seen at one junction end.

With 60 Vbeta and 13 Jbeta primers, the PCR was carried out. Produced via immunoSEQ multiplex PCR; TCRdb's table is partial and in-frame only. The table has 150,000 to 160,000 clones, around 80% seen once. Germline V CDR1 and CDR2: SEHNR, FQNEAQ (reference sequence). The CDR3 totals 14 residues. The clonotype was recovered from a woman between 35 and 50 years old in good health and CMV-seronegative. The J gene is TRBJ2-7, the V gene TRBV7-9; 7 bases are shared with TRBD1. Sequenced: PBMCs. The DNA of the CDR3 is TGTGCCAGCAGTTTAGGCCAGGGGGACTACGAGCAGTACTTC. Amino acids: CASSLGQGDYEQYF.